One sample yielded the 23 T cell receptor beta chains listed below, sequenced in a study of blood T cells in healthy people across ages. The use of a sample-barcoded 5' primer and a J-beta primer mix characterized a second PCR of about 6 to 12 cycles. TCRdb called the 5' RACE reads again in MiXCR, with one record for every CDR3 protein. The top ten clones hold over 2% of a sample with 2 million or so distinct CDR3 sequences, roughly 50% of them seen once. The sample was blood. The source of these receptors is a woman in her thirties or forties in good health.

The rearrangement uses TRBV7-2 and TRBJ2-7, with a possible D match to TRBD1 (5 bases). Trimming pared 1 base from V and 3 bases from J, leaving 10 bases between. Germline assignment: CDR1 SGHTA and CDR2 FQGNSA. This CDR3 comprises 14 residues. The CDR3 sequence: CASSLDSGIYEQYF. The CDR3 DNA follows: TGTGCCAGCAGCTTAGACTCAGGGATCTACGAGCAGTACTTC.

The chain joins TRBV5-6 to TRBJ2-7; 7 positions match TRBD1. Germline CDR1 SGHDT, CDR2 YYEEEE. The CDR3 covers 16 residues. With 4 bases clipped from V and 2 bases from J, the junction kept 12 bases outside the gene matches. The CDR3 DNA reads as TGTGCCAGCAGCCCCGCCGGGACAGCGCGTACCTACGAGCAGTACTTC. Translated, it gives CASSPAGTARTYEQYF. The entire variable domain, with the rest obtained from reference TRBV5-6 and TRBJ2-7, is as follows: DAGVTQSPTHLIKTRGQQVTLRCSPKSGHDTVSWYQQALGQGPQFIFQYYEEEERQRGNFPDRFSGHQFPNYSSELNVNALLLGDSALYLCASSPAGTARTYEQYFGPGTRLTVT.

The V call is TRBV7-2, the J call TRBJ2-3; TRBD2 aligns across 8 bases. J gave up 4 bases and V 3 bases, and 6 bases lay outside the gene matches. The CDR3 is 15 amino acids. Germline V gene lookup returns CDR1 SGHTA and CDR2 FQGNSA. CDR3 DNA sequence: TGTGCCAGCAGCTTTATTAGCGGGGCGGCAGATACGCAGTATTTT. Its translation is CASSFISGAADTQYF.

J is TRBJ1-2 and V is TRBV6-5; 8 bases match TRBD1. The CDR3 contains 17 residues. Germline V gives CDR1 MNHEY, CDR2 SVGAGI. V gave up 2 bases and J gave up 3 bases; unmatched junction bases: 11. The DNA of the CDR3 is TGTGCCAGCAGTTACCATCCTCCTATGGGACAGGACTATGGCTACACCTTC. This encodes CASSYHPPMGQDYGYTF.

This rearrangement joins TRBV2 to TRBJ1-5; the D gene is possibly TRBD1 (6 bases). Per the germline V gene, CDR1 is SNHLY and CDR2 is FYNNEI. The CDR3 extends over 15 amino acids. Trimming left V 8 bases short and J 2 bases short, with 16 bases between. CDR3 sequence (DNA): TGTGCCAGCTGCCAAAGGGGGGCAGGCAATCAGCCCCAGCATTTT. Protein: CASCQRGAGNQPQHF. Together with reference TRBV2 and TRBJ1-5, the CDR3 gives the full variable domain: EPEVTQTPSHQVTQMGQEVILRCVPISNHLYFYWYRQILGQKVEFLVSFYNNEISEKSEIFDDQFSVERPDGSNFTLKIRSTKLEDSAMYFCASCQRGAGNQPQHFGDGTRLSIL.

This CDR3 is CASTLAGGGNEQYF. The CDR3 nucleotides are TGCGCCAGCACACTAGCGGGGGGAGGCAATGAGCAGTACTTC. The chain combines TRBV5-1 with TRBJ2-5; 12 nucleotides agree with TRBD2. The germline V gene has CDR1 SGHRS and CDR2 YFSETQ. The CDR3 totals 14 residues. V dropped 6 bases and J dropped 11; count of bases not matched to a gene: 11.

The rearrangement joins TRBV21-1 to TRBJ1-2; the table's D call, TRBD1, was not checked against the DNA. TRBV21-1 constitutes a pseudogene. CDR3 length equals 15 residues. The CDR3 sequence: CATYEGTGPNYGYTF. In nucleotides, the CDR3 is TGTGCCACCTATGAAGGGACAGGTCCCAACTATGGCTACACCTTC.

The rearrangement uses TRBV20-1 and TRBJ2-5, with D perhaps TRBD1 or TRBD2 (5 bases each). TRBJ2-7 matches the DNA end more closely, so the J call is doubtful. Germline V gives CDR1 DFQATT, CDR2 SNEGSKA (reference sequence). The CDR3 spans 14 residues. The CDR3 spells CSAPGPQPPYEQYF. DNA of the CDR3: TGCAGTGCCCCGGGACCACAGCCCCCCTACGAGCAGTACTTC.

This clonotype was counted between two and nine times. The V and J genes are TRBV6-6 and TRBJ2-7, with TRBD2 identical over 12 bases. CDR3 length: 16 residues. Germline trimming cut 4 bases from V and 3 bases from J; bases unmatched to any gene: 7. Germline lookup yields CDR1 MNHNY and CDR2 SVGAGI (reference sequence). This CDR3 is CASSSPGTSGRYEQYF. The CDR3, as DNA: TGTGCCAGCAGTTCCCCCGGGACTAGCGGGCGCTACGAGCAGTACTTC.

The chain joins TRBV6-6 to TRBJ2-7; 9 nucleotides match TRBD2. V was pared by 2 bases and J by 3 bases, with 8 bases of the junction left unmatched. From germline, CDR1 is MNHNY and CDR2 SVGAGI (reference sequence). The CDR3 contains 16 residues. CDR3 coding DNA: TGTGCCAGCAGTTACACGCCTAGCGGGGCCCTCTACGAGCAGTACTTC. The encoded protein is CASSYTPSGALYEQYF.

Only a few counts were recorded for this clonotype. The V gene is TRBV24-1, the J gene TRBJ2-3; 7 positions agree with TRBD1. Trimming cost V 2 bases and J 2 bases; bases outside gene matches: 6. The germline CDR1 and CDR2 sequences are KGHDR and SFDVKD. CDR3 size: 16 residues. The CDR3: CATSDSARGNTDTQYF. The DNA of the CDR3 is TGTGCCACCAGTGATTCAGCCAGGGGGAACACAGATACGCAGTATTTT.

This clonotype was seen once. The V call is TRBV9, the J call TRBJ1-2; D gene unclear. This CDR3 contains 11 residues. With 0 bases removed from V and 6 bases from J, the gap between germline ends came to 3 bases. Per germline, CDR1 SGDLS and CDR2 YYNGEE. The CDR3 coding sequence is TGTGCCAGCAGCGTAGATAATGGCTACACCTTC. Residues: CASSVDNGYTF.

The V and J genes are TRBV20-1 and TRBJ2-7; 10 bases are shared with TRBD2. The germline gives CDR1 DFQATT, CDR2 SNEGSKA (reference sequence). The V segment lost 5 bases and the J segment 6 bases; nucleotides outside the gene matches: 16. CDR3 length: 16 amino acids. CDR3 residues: CSARSGAIAGGGEQYF. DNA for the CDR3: TGCAGTGCTCGTAGCGGAGCGATAGCGGGGGGAGGCGAGCAGTACTTC.

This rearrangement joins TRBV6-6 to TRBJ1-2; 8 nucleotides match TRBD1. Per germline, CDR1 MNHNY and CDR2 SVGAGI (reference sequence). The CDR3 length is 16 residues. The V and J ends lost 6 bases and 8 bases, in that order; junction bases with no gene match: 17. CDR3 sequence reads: CASSPGTGLRVWGYTF. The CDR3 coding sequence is TGTGCCAGCAGCCCCGGGACAGGCCTTCGGGTGTGGGGCTACACCTTC.

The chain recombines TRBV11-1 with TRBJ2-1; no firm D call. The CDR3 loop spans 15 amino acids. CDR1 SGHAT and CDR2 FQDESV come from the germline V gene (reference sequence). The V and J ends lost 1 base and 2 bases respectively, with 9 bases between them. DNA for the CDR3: TGTGCCAGCAGCTTAGATAGAACGGCCTACAATGAGCAGTTCTTC. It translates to CASSLDRTAYNEQFF.

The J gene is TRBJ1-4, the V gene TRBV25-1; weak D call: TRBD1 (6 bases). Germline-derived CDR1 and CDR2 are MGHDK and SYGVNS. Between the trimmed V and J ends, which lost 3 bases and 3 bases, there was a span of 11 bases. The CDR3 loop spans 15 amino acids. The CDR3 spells CASSDLGAANEKLFF. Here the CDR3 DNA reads TGTGCCAGCAGTGACCTGGGGGCTGCTAATGAAAAACTGTTTTTT.

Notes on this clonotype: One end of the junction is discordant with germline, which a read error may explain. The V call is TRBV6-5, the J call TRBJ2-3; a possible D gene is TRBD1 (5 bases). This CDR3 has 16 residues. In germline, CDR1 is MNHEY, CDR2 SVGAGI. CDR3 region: CASSYSWTQSTDTQYF. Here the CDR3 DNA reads TGTGCCAGCAGTTACTCTTGGACACAAAGCACTGATACGCAGTATTTT.

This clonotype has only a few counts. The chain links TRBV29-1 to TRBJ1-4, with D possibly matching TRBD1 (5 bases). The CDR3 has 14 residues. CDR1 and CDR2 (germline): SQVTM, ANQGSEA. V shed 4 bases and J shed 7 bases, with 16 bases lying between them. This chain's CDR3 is CSVGRDRLGEKLFF. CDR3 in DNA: TGCAGCGTTGGAAGGGACCGATTAGGTGAAAAACTGTTTTTT.

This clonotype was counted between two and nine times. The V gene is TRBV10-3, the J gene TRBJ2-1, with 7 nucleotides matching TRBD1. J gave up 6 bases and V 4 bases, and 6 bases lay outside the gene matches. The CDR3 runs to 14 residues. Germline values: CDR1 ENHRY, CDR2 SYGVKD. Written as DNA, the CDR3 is TGTGCCATCAGTGCGGCAGGGGGTTTCAATGAGCAGTTCTTC. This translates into CAISAAGGFNEQFF.

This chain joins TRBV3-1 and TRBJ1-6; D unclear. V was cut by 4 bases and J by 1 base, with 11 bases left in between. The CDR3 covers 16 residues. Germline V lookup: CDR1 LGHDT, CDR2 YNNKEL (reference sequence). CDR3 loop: CASSPRERSYNSPLHF. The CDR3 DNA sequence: TGTGCCAGCAGCCCCCGAGAGCGTTCCTATAATTCACCCCTCCACTTT.

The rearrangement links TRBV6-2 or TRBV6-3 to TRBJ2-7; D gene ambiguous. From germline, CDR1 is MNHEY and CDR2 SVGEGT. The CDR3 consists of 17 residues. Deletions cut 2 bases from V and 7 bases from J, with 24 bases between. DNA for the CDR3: TGTGCCAGCAGTTACCCACAGACTGCGGTAATCGACGGAGAGCAGTACTTC. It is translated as CASSYPQTAVIDGEQYF.

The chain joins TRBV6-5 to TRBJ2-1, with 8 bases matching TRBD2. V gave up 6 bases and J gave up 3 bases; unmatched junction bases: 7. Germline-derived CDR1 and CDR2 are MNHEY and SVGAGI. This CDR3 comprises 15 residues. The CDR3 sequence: CASRLLSGGYNEQFF. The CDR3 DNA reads TGTGCCAGCAGACTGCTCAGCGGGGGCTACAATGAGCAGTTCTTC.

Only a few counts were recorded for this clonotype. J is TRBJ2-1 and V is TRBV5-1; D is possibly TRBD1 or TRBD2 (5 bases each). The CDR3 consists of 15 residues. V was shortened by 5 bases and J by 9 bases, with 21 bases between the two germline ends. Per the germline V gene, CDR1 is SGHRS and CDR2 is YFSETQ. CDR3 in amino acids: CASRTGTLGVGEQFF. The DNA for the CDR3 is TGCGCCAGCAGGACCGGGACGTTAGGGGTTGGTGAGCAGTTCTTC.